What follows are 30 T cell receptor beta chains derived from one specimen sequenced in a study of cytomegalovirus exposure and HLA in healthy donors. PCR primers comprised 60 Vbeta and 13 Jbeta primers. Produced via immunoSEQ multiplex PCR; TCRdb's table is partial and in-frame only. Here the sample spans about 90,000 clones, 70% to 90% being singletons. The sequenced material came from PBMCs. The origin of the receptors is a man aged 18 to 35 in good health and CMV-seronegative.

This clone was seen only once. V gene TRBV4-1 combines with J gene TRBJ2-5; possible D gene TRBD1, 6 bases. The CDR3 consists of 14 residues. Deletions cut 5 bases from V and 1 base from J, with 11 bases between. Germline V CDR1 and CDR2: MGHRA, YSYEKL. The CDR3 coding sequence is TGCGCCAGCAGCTCTCACAGGGCCCAAGAGACCCAGTACTTC. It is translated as CASSSHRAQETQYF.

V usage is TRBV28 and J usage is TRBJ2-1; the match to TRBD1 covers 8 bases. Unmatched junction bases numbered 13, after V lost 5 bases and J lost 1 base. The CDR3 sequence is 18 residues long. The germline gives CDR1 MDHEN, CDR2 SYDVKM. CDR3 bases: TGTGCCAGCAGTCGCGGGACAGGATTCTTCCTTTCCTACAATGAGCAGTTCTTC. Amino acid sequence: CASSRGTGFFLSYNEQFF.

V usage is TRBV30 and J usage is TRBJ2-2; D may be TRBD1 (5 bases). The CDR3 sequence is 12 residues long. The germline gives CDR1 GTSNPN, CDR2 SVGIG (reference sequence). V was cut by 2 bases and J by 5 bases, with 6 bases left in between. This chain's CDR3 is CAWSKGTGELFF. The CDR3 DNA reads TGTGCCTGGAGTAAGGGGACCGGGGAGCTGTTTTTT. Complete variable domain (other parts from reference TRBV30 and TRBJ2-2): SQTIHQWPATLVQPVGSPLSLECTVEGTSNPNLYWYRQAAGRGLQLLFYSVGIGQISSEVPQNLSASRPQDRQFILSSKKLLLSDSGFYLCAWSKGTGELFFGEGSRLTVL.

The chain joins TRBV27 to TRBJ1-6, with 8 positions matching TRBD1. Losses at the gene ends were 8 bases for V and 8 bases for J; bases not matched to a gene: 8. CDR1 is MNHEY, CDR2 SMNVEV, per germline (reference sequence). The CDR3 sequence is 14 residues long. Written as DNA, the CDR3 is TGTGCCAGCTGCCGGACAGGGCCCGATTCACCCCTCCACTTT. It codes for CASCRTGPDSPLHF.

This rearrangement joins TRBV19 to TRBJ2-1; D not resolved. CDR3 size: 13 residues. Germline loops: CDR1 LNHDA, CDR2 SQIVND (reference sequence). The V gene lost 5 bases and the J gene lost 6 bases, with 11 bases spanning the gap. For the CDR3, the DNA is TGTGCCAGTAGTTTGTTCTCGGGCAATGAGCAGTTCTTC. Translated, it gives CASSLFSGNEQFF.

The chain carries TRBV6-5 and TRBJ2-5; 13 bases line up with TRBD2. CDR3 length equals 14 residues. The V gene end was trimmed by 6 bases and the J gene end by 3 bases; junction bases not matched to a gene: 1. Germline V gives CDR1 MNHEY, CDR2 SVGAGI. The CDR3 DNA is TGTGCCAGCAGAGGACTAGCGGGAGAAGAGACCCAGTACTTC. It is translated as CASRGLAGEETQYF.

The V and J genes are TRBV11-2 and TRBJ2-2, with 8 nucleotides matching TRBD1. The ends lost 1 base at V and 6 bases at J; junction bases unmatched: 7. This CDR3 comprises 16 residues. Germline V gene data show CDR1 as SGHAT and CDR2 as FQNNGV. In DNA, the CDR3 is TGTGCCAGCAGCTTAGCCCAGGGGGCGAATGCCGGGGAGCTGTTTTTT. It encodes CASSLAQGANAGELFF. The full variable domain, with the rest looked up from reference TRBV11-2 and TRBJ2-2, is EAGVAQSPRYKIIEKRQSVAFWCNPISGHATLYWYQQILGQGPKLLIQFQNNGVVDDSQLPKDRFSAERLKGVDSTLKIQPAKLEDSAVYLCASSLAQGANAGELFFGEGSRLTVL.

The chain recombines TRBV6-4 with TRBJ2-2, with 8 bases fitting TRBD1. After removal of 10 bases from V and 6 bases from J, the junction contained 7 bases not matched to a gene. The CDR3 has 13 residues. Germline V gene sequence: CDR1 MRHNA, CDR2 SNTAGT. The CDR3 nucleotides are TGTGCCACCCGGCAGGGGGCATCCGGGGAGCTGTTTTTT. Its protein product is CATRQGASGELFF.

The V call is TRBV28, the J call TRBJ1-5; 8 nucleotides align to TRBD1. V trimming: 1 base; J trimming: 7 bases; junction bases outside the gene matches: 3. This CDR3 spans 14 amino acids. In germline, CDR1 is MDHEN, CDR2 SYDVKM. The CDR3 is CASSLYRGKQPQHF. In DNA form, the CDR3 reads TGTGCCAGCAGTTTATACAGGGGGAAGCAGCCCCAGCATTTT.

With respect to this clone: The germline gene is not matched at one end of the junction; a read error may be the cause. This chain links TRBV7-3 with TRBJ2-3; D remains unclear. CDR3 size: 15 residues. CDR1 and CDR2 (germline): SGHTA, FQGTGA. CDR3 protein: CASSLTTVRGDTQYF. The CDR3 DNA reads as TGTGCCAGCAGCCTAACCACCGTGCGCGGAGATACGCAGTATTTT.

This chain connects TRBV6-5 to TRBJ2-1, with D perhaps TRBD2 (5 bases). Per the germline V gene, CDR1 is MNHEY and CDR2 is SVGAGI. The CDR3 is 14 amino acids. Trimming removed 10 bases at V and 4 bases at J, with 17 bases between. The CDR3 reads CATCSAGDYNEQFF. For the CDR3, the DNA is TGTGCCACCTGTTCTGCCGGGGATTACAATGAGCAGTTCTTC.

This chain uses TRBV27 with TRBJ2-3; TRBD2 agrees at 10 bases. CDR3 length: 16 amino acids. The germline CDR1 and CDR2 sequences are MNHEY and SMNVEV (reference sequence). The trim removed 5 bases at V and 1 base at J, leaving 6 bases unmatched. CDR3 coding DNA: TGTGCCAGCAGTCCGTTAGCGGGAGGCCGCACAGATACGCAGTATTTT. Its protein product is CASSPLAGGRTDTQYF.

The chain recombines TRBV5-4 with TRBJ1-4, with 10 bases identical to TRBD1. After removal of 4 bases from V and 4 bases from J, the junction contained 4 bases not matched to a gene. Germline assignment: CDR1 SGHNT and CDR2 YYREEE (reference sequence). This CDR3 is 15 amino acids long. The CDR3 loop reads CASSPGTGVNEKLFF. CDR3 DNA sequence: TGTGCCAGCAGCCCCGGGACAGGGGTTAATGAAAAACTGTTTTTT.

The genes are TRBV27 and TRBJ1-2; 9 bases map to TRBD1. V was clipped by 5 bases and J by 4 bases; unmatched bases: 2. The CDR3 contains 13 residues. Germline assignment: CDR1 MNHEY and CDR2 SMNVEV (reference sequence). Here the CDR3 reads CASSRDRAYGYTF. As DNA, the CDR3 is TGTGCCAGCAGTCGGGACAGGGCCTATGGCTACACCTTC.

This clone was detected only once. CDR3 amino acids: CASSSYSGDVFNEQFF. The CDR3 bases are TGTGCCAGCAGTTCGTATAGCGGGGACGTTTTCAATGAGCAGTTCTTC. The rearrangement joins TRBV28 to TRBJ2-1; 8 nucleotides match TRBD2. The CDR3 has 16 amino acids. The V segment lost 4 bases and the J segment 6 bases; nucleotides outside the gene matches: 11. The V gene's germline CDR1 is MDHEN and CDR2 SYDVKM.

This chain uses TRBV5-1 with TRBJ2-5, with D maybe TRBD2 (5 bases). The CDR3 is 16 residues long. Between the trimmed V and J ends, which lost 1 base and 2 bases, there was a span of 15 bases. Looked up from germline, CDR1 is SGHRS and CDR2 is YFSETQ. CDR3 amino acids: CASSLLKSGKQETQYF. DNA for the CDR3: TGCGCCAGCAGCTTGCTAAAAAGCGGTAAACAAGAGACCCAGTACTTC.

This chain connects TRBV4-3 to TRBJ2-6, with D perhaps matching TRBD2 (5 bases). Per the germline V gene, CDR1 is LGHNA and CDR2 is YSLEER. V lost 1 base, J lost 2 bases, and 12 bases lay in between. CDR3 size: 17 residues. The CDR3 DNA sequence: TGCGCCAGCAGCCAAGGTTCGCTAGCTGCTGGGGCCAACGTCCTGACTTTC. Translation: CASSQGSLAAGANVLTF.

CDR3 DNA: TGTGCCAGCAGCTTAGGGGCAGGAAACACAGATACGCAGTATTTT. Protein product: CASSLGAGNTDTQYF. The J gene is TRBJ2-3, the V gene TRBV7-7, with unresolved D. CDR1 is SSHAT, CDR2 FNYEAQ, per germline (reference sequence). Trimming cost V 1 base and J 2 bases, with 10 bases left between them. This CDR3 is built from 15 residues.

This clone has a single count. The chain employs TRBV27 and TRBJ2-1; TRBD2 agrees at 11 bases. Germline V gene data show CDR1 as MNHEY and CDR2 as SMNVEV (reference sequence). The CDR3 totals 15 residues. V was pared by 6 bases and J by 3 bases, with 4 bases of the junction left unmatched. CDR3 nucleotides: TGTGCCAGCAGCCGTACTAGCGGGGGCTACAATGAGCAGTTCTTC. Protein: CASSRTSGGYNEQFF.

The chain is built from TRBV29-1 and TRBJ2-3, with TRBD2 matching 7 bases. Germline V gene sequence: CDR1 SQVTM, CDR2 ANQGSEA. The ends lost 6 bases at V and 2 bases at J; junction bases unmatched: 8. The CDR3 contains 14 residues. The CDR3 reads CSVGLVVATDTQYF. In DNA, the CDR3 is TGCAGCGTCGGACTAGTAGTTGCCACAGATACGCAGTATTTT.

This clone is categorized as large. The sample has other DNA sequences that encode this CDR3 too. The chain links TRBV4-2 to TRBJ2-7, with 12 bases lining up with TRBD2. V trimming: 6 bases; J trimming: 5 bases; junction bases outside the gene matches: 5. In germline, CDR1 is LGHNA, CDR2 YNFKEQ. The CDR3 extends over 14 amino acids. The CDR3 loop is CASSLAGGRDEQYF. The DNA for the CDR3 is TGTGCCAGCAGTCTAGCGGGAGGGCGCGACGAGCAGTACTTC.

For the CDR3, the DNA is TGCGCCAGCACGGCGGACTCGGACACTGAAGCTTTCTTT. It codes for CASTADSDTEAFF. The V and J genes are TRBV5-1 and TRBJ1-1, with D uncertain. The CDR3 length is 13 residues. The V gene's germline CDR1 is SGHRS and CDR2 YFSETQ. V was clipped by 6 bases and J by 3 bases, with 12 bases between them.

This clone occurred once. The CDR3 spells CASSPPGLALETQYF. The CDR3 DNA reads as TGTGCCAGCAGTCCGCCTGGACTAGCGTTGGAGACCCAGTACTTC. This chain joins TRBV6-4 and TRBJ2-5; 9 bases align to TRBD2. V lost 5 bases to trimming and J lost 5 bases; unmatched junction nucleotides: 9. In germline, CDR1 is MRHNA, CDR2 SNTAGT. The length of the CDR3 is 15 residues.

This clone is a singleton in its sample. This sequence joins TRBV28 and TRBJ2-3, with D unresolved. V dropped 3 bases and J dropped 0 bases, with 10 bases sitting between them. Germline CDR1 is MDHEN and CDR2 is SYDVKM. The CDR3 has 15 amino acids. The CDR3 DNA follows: TGTGCCAGCAGTTTCCCCTCTACTAGCACAGATACGCAGTATTTT. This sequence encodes CASSFPSTSTDTQYF.

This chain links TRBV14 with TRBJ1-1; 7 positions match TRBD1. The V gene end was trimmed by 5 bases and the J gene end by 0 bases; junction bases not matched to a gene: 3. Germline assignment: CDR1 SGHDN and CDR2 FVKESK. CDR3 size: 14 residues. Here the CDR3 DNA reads TGTGCCAGCAGCTTACAGGGGATGAACACTGAAGCTTTCTTT. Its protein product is CASSLQGMNTEAFF.

CDR3 sequence reads: CASSQARVAGGNEQYF. CDR3 sequence (DNA): TGCGCCAGCAGCCAAGCCAGGGTAGCGGGAGGTAACGAGCAGTACTTC. V and J are TRBV4-1 and TRBJ2-7, with 10 bases that match TRBD2. CDR1 is MGHRA and CDR2 is YSYEKL in the germline V gene. The CDR3 extends over 16 amino acids. J gave up 5 bases and V 1 base, and 8 bases lay outside the gene matches.

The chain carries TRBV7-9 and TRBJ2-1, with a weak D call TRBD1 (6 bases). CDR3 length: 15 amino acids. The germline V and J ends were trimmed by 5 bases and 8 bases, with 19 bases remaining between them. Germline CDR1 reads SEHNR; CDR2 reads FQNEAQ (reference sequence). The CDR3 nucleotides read TGTGCCAGCAGCCCCCGAGGGGGTATCATCGATGAGCAGTTCTTC. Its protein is CASSPRGGIIDEQFF.

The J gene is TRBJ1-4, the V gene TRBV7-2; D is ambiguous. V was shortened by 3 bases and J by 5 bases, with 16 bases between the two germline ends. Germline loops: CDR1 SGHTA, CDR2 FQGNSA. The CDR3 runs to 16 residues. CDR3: CASSFGRSVGNEKLFF. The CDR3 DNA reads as TGTGCCAGCAGCTTTGGGCGCTCGGTTGGAAATGAAAAACTGTTTTTT.

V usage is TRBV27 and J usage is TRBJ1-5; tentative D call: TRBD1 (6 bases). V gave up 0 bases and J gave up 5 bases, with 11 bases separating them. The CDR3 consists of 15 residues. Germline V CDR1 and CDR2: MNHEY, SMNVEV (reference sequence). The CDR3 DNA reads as TGTGCCAGCAGTTTATCCAGACAGGTTGATCAGCCCCAGCATTTT. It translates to CASSLSRQVDQPQHF.

The CDR3 loop reads CASSKDTPNTGELFF. CDR3 DNA sequence: TGTGCCAGCAGTAAAGACACCCCGAACACCGGGGAGCTGTTTTTT. The chain is built from TRBV28 and TRBJ2-2; D gene unclear. V was trimmed by 5 bases and J by 0 bases, leaving 10 bases between them. The CDR3 has 15 amino acids. Germline V lookup: CDR1 MDHEN, CDR2 SYDVKM.